A selection of T cell receptor beta chains follows, all from one sample in a study of T-cell memory formation after mild COVID-19. TCRdb re-analysed the 5' RACE reads in MiXCR, keeping a single row per CDR3 protein. This table holds around 53,000 distinct CDR3 sequences, about 12% found once. Sample: PBMCs or a T cell subset sorted from them (not recorded which). These receptors were collected from a man aged 18 to 29 who had mild COVID-19 (a few samples of this study predate the infection). Cell type and time point are not known. CDR3s include the opening cysteine and the closing phenylalanine or tryptophan.

V gene: TRBV12-3/TRBV12-4
CDR3 protein: CASRNQGGTGELFF

V gene: TRBV19
CDR3 protein: CASIRTGNTEAFF

V gene: TRBV6-5
CDR3 protein: CASSVTRGANEQFF

V gene: TRBV12-3/TRBV12-4
CDR3 protein: CASSPGQGFYGYTF

V gene: TRBV5-1
CDR3 protein: CASSLSGGHYEQYF

V gene: TRBV3-1
CDR3 protein: CASSHIDTLYYGYTF

V gene: TRBV7-2
CDR3 protein: CASVRQGSANYGYTF

V gene: TRBV25-1
CDR3 protein: CASSEGQGPKNIQYF

V gene: TRBV6-2/TRBV6-3
CDR3 protein: CASSYDPRRGARLDEQYF

V gene: TRBV19
CDR3 protein: CASSIGGYFAAYNEQFF

V gene: TRBV20-1
CDR3 protein: CSATSGGAEDQETQYF

V gene: TRBV4-1
CDR3 protein: CASAPGQGIVGYGYTF

V gene: TRBV12-3/TRBV12-4
CDR3 protein: CASSFGSGPYEQYF